This T cell receptor (beta chain) was identified during a study of control samples from healthy donors and cancer patients. Produced via immunoSEQ multiplex PCR; TCRdb's table is partial and in-frame only. The sample lists about 92,000 clones, almost 85% seen once, with about 9.8% in the top ten. CDR1 is MNHEY and CDR2 is SVGEGT in the germline V gene. The CDR3 runs 15 residues. The V end lost 2 bases, the J end lost 2 bases, and 12 bases lay between the germline ends. Sequencing was carried out using blood. The origin of this receptor is a woman aged 55-70 years in good health. V usage is TRBV6-2 or TRBV6-3 and J usage is TRBJ1-2, with D possibly TRBD1 on 5 matching bases. CDR3 amino acids: CASSYTGEVNYGYTF. CDR3 bases: TGTGCCAGCAGTTACACGGGGGAAGTCAACTATGGCTACACCTTC.